A single sample is the source of the 28 T cell receptor beta chains below, sequenced in a study of technical replicates of blood from a few donors. TCRdb's table, derived via immunoSEQ multiplex PCR, lists solely in-frame clones and lacks some. The sample lists about 100,000 clones, 90% to 96% seen once, with 0.2% to 0.25% in the top ten. The specimen sequenced was T cells isolated from PBMCs. The source of these receptors is a human donor in good health.

V usage is TRBV4-2 and J usage is TRBJ1-3; D is possibly TRBD1 (5 bases). V was clipped by 6 bases and J by 0 bases, with 9 bases between them. This CDR3 is 14 amino acids long. Germline V gene sequence: CDR1 LGHNA, CDR2 YNFKEQ. In DNA, the CDR3 is TGTGCCAGCAGGGGGCTCCTCTCTGGAAACACCATATATTTT. This encodes CASRGLLSGNTIYF.

The chain combines TRBV21-1 with TRBJ2-2; the table calls TRBD2, which could not be checked here. TRBV21-1 is tagged as a pseudogene. The CDR3 runs 17 residues. CDR3 residues: CARKDPGLVLGTGELFF. CDR3 DNA sequence: TGTGCCAGAAAAGACCCGGGACTAGTATTGGGCACCGGGGAGCTGTTTTTT.

The chain links TRBV6-5 to TRBJ1-1, with D maybe TRBD1 (5 bases). Germline CDR1 MNHEY, CDR2 SVGAGI. Trimming took 3 bases from V and 1 from J, leaving 9 bases between them. The CDR3 consists of 14 residues. The CDR3 loop reads CASSYGGENTEAFF. The CDR3 region has the DNA TGTGCCAGCAGTTATGGAGGGGAGAACACTGAAGCTTTCTTT.

The V call is TRBV4-1, the J call TRBJ2-3, with no clear D. The length of the CDR3 is 14 residues. Trimming left V 0 bases short and J 2 bases short, with 6 bases between. Germline V lookup: CDR1 MGHRA, CDR2 YSYEKL. The CDR3 is CASSQDYSTDTQYF. In nucleotides, the CDR3 is TGCGCCAGCAGCCAAGATTACTCCACAGATACGCAGTATTTT.

The chain couples TRBV19 to TRBJ1-1; the D gene is possibly TRBD1 (6 bases). V shed 5 bases and J shed 0 bases, with 13 bases lying between them. The germline V gene encodes CDR1 LNHDA and CDR2 SQIVND (reference sequence). This CDR3 has 15 residues. CDR3 DNA sequence: TGTGCCAGTAGTCTTGCGACAGGTCTGAACACTGAAGCTTTCTTT. It codes for CASSLATGLNTEAFF. Filled out from reference TRBV19 and TRBJ1-1, the complete variable domain reads DGGITQSPKYLFRKEGQNVTLSCEQNLNHDAMYWYRQDPGQGLRLIYYSQIVNDFQKGDIAEGYSVSREKKESFPLTVTSAQKNPTAFYLCASSLATGLNTEAFFGQGTRLTVV.

This clone was seen a few times. The chain couples TRBV2 to TRBJ1-4; 9 bases are a match to TRBD1. With V trimmed by 7 bases and J by 9 bases, 3 bases remained unmatched. This CDR3 has 12 amino acids. Germline values: CDR1 SNHLY, CDR2 FYNNEI. CDR3 coding DNA: TGTGCCAGCACCGGGACAGGGCAAAAACTGTTTTTT. Translation: CASTGTGQKLFF.

The rearrangement joins TRBV6-1 to TRBJ1-2, with D maybe TRBD1 (6 bases). Trimming took off 6 bases at V and 3 bases at J, with 14 bases between the two ends. Per the germline V gene, CDR1 is MNHNS and CDR2 is SASEGT. CDR3 length: 14 amino acids. CDR3 in DNA: TGTGCCAGCAGCGAAACAGGGAGTTACTATGGCTACACCTTC. Translating gives CASSETGSYYGYTF.

The gene calls are TRBV7-9 and TRBJ2-3; TRBD1 is a possible D gene (6 bases). V was trimmed by 5 bases and J by 2 bases, leaving 20 bases between them. Germline CDR1 reads SEHNR; CDR2 reads FQNEAQ (reference sequence). The CDR3 covers 17 residues. This CDR3 reads CASSPPPQGINTDTQYF. The CDR3 DNA sequence: TGTGCCAGCAGCCCTCCCCCCCAGGGGATCAACACAGATACGCAGTATTTT.

V and J are TRBV7-9 and TRBJ1-1, with D unclear. Germline V gene lookup returns CDR1 SEHNR and CDR2 FQNEAQ (reference sequence). This CDR3 contains 15 residues. Trimming removed 3 bases from V and 5 bases from J, with 16 bases in between. The DNA of the CDR3 is TGTGCCAGCAGCTTGATAGGCGGCCGTGAGACTGAAGCTTTCTTT. As protein: CASSLIGGRETEAFF. Full variable domain (outside the CDR3, taken from reference TRBV7-9 and TRBJ1-1): DTGVSQNPRHKITKRGQNVTFRCDPISEHNRLYWYRQTLGQGPEFLTYFQNEAQLEKSRLLSDRFSAERPKGSFSTLEIQRTEQGDSAMYLCASSLIGGRETEAFFGQGTRLTVV.

The rearrangement links TRBV6-5 to TRBJ2-7; D unresolved. V lost 0 bases, J lost 4 bases, and 7 bases lay in between. This CDR3 has 13 amino acids. CDR1 and CDR2 from the germline V gene are MNHEY and SVGAGI. CDR3 loop: CASSYSPRYEQYF. The DNA of the CDR3 is TGTGCCAGCAGTTACTCCCCTAGATACGAGCAGTACTTC.

The chain recombines TRBV5-1 with TRBJ2-7, with 11 bases that match TRBD1. Germline-derived CDR1 and CDR2 are SGHRS and YFSETQ. The junction had 9 bases not matched to a gene; V was cut back by 1 base and J by 3 bases. There are 17 residues in the CDR3. CDR3 sequence (DNA): TGCGCCAGCAGCTTGAGGGGCCGGGACAGGGGGATCTACGAGCAGTACTTC. It is translated as CASSLRGRDRGIYEQYF.

V is TRBV14 and J is TRBJ1-2, with D possibly matching TRBD1 (5 bases). CDR1 is SGHDN and CDR2 is FVKESK in the germline V gene. CDR3 length equals 16 residues. The V end was cut by 1 base, the J end by 4 bases, with 16 bases between. The CDR3 DNA sequence: TGTGCCAGCAGCCAAGCAGGGCGGAGCGACCTCTATGGCTACACCTTC. This gives the protein CASSQAGRSDLYGYTF. Full variable domain (rest looked up from reference TRBV14 and TRBJ1-2): EAGVTQFPSHSVIEKGQTVTLRCDPISGHDNLYWYRRVMGKEIKFLLHFVKESKQDESGMPNNRFLAERTGGTYSTLKVQPAELEDSGVYFCASSQAGRSDLYGYTFGSGTRLTVV.

The rearrangement uses TRBV28 and TRBJ2-7; D might be TRBD1 (5 bases). From germline, CDR1 is MDHEN and CDR2 SYDVKM. V was pared by 3 bases and J by 3 bases, with 9 bases between. This CDR3 has 13 residues. This chain's CDR3 is CASSFQGDYEQYF. The CDR3 DNA reads TGTGCCAGCAGTTTCCAGGGCGACTACGAGCAGTACTTC.

The chain couples TRBV7-9 to TRBJ1-2; D is uncertain. CDR1 is SEHNR, CDR2 FQNEAQ, per germline (reference sequence). The CDR3 is made up of 15 amino acids. Deletions cut 1 base from V and 4 bases from J, with 13 bases between. The CDR3 sequence is CASSLGGWRLYGYTF. In DNA form, the CDR3 reads TGTGCCAGCAGCTTAGGGGGTTGGAGGCTCTATGGCTACACCTTC.

This clone was picked up one time. The chain links TRBV28 to TRBJ2-1; possible D gene TRBD2, 6 bases. This CDR3 has 11 residues. Trimming cost V 11 bases and J 6 bases, with 11 bases left between them. Germline CDR1 MDHEN, CDR2 SYDVKM. The CDR3 DNA sequence: TGTGCCTGTGGCGGGATCAATGAGCAGTTCTTC. Amino acid sequence: CACGGINEQFF. Full variable domain (outside the CDR3, taken from reference TRBV28 and TRBJ2-1): DVKVTQSSRYLVKRTGEKVFLECVQDMDHENMFWYRQDPGLGLRLIYFSYDVKMKEKGDIPEGYSVSREKKERFSLILESASTNQTSMYLCACGGINEQFFGPGTRLTVL.

The V call is TRBV15, the J call TRBJ2-2; D gene uncertain. Germline lookup yields CDR1 LNHNV and CDR2 YYDKDF (reference sequence). The CDR3 has 15 amino acids. Trimming shortened V by 0 bases and J by 1 base, and 6 bases separated the two germline ends. This CDR3 reads CATSRENRNTGELFF. The CDR3 DNA follows: TGTGCCACCAGCAGAGAAAATAGGAACACCGGGGAGCTGTTTTTT.

CDR3 sequence (DNA): TGTGCCAGTAGTCGCCTCGGGACAGAGAACACTGAAGCTTTCTTT. As protein: CASSRLGTENTEAFF. The genes are TRBV19 and TRBJ1-1, with 7 bases that match TRBD1. V trimming: 5 bases; J trimming: 1 base; junction bases outside the gene matches: 7. The CDR3 is 15 amino acids. Germline CDR1 reads LNHDA; CDR2 reads SQIVND (reference sequence). The variable domain in full, with the rest retrieved from reference TRBV19 and TRBJ1-1, is DGGITQSPKYLFRKEGQNVTLSCEQNLNHDAMYWYRQDPGQGLRLIYYSQIVNDFQKGDIAEGYSVSREKKESFPLTVTSAQKNPTAFYLCASSRLGTENTEAFFGQGTRLTVV.

J is TRBJ2-1 and V is TRBV15; 9 positions match TRBD2. This CDR3 has 18 residues. The germline V gene has CDR1 LNHNV and CDR2 YYDKDF (reference sequence). The trim removed 0 bases at V and 8 bases at J, leaving 14 bases unmatched. This CDR3 reads CATSRDRGTSPRWDEQFF. The CDR3, as DNA: TGTGCCACCAGCAGAGATCGAGGGACTAGCCCTCGGTGGGATGAGCAGTTCTTC.

V usage is TRBV4-2 and J usage is TRBJ2-7, with TRBD1 matching over 9 bases. CDR3 size: 15 residues. V was pared by 0 bases and J by 3 bases, with 3 bases of the junction left unmatched. Germline V lookup: CDR1 LGHNA, CDR2 YNFKEQ. For the CDR3, the DNA is TGTGCCAGCAGCCAAGATGGGACAGGGCTCTACGAGCAGTACTTC. The encoded protein is CASSQDGTGLYEQYF.

The chain uses TRBV7-8 and TRBJ2-1; 9 positions match TRBD1. Germline-derived CDR1 and CDR2 are SGHVS and FQNEAQ. After removal of 6 bases from V and 8 bases from J, the junction contained 14 bases not matched to a gene. The CDR3 covers 16 residues. The CDR3 region has the DNA TGTGCCAGCAGTGGTAGAACAGGGGGCTATGGCGATGAGCAGTTCTTC. This gives the protein CASSGRTGGYGDEQFF.

The chain links TRBV5-1 to TRBJ2-3; 9 positions match TRBD2. Germline trimming cut 3 bases from V and 5 bases from J; bases unmatched to any gene: 4. Germline values: CDR1 SGHRS, CDR2 YFSETQ. The CDR3 covers 14 residues. DNA for the CDR3: TGCGCCAGCAGCTGGGCGGGAGGGCAAGATACGCAGTATTTT. Residues: CASSWAGGQDTQYF. Together with reference TRBV5-1 and TRBJ2-3, the CDR3 gives the full variable domain: KAGVTQTPRYLIKTRGQQVTLSCSPISGHRSVSWYQQTPGQGLQFLFEYFSETQRNKGNFPGRFSGRQFSNSRSEMNVSTLELGDSALYLCASSWAGGQDTQYFGPGTRLTVL.

The sample holds one count of this clone. The V gene is TRBV18, the J gene TRBJ1-5; 9 bases are shared with TRBD1. The CDR3 sequence is 16 residues long. V lost 6 bases, J lost 2 bases, and 8 bases stayed unmatched. Germline CDR1 reads KGHSH; CDR2 reads LQKENI. CDR3 coding DNA: TGTGCCAGCTCGGGCGGGACAGGGAAAGGCAATCAGCCCCAGCATTTT. Translated, it gives CASSGGTGKGNQPQHF.

The chain combines TRBV30 with TRBJ2-7; maybe TRBD1 (7 bases). Germline CDR1 reads GTSNPN; CDR2 reads SVGIG (reference sequence). V lost 2 bases and J lost 10, with 12 bases in between. The CDR3 is 11 residues long. CDR3 residues: CAWSSQGGQYF. CDR3 coding DNA: TGTGCCTGGAGTTCCCAGGGGGGCCAGTACTTC. Supplemented by reference TRBV30 and TRBJ2-7, the full variable domain reads SQTIHQWPATLVQPVGSPLSLECTVEGTSNPNLYWYRQAAGRGLQLLFYSVGIGQISSEVPQNLSASRPQDRQFILSSKKLLLSDSGFYLCAWSSQGGQYFGPGTRLTVT.

J is TRBJ2-2 and V is TRBV27; 9 positions agree with TRBD1. CDR1 and CDR2 from the germline V gene are MNHEY and SMNVEV (reference sequence). The CDR3 is 16 amino acids. J gave up 4 bases and V 5 bases, and 8 bases lay outside the gene matches. The CDR3 loop is CASSPPGTGPTGELFF. DNA for the CDR3: TGTGCCAGCAGTCCCCCCGGGACAGGGCCCACCGGGGAGCTGTTTTTT.

V gene TRBV5-4 combines with J gene TRBJ2-3; the D is unclear. V was trimmed by 2 bases and J by 3 bases, leaving 19 bases between them. The germline V gene encodes CDR1 SGHNT and CDR2 YYREEE (reference sequence). This CDR3 is built from 17 residues. The CDR3 protein is CASSLDFGGPGTDTQYF. As DNA, the CDR3 is TGTGCCAGCAGCTTAGATTTTGGTGGTCCAGGAACAGATACGCAGTATTTT.

J is TRBJ2-1 and V is TRBV7-9; D possibly corresponds to TRBD2 (5 bases). Germline assignment: CDR1 SEHNR and CDR2 FQNEAQ (reference sequence). Trimming left V 6 bases short and J 5 bases short, with 8 bases between. The CDR3 sequence is 12 residues long. The CDR3 region is CASSRGNNEQFF. The CDR3 coding sequence is TGTGCCAGCAGTCGAGGGAACAATGAGCAGTTCTTC.

This chain joins TRBV15 and TRBJ2-6; D is perhaps TRBD2 (5 bases). Germline CDR1 reads LNHNV; CDR2 reads YYDKDF (reference sequence). The CDR3 covers 16 residues. The germline V and J ends were trimmed by 4 bases and 3 bases, with 13 bases remaining between them. DNA of the CDR3: TGTGCCACCAGCATGGAGCCCGGGGATGGGGCCAACGTCCTGACTTTC. As protein: CATSMEPGDGANVLTF.

The rearrangement links TRBV5-6 to TRBJ2-1, with 13 bases that match TRBD2. This CDR3 comprises 16 residues. Trimming cost V 4 bases and J 2 bases; bases outside gene matches: 3. CDR1 SGHDT and CDR2 YYEEEE come from the germline V gene. The CDR3 protein is CASSKGLAGTYNEQFF. The CDR3, as DNA: TGTGCCAGCAGCAAGGGACTAGCGGGAACCTACAATGAGCAGTTCTTC.